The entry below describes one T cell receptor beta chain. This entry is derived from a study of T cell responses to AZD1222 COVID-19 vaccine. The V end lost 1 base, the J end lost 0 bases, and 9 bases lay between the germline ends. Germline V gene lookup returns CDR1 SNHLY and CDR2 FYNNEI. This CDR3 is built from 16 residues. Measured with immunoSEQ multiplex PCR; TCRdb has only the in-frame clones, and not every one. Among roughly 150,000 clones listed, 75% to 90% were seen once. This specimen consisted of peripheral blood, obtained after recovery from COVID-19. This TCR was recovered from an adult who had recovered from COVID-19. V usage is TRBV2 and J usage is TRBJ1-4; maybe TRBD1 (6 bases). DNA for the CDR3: TGTGCCAGCAGTGAAGGGGGGCCGGCAACTAATGAAAAACTGTTTTTT. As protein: CASSEGGPATNEKLFF.